This TCR beta chain is from a study of cytomegalovirus exposure and HLA in healthy donors. Germline loops: CDR1 SGHRS, CDR2 YFSETQ. The CDR3 runs to 15 residues. With V trimmed by 3 bases and J by 4 bases, 7 bases remained unmatched. Vbeta (60) and Jbeta (13) primers were used in the PCR. The protocol was immunoSEQ multiplex PCR, while the TCRdb copy is restricted to in-frame clones and leaves out a portion. The table has 150,000 to 200,000 clones, around 80% seen once. The chain combines TRBV5-1 with TRBJ1-3, with 7 bases fitting TRBD1. Sequenced input: PBMCs. This TCR came from a middle-aged woman in good health and CMV-seronegative. The CDR3 is CASSSRATGGNTIYF. CDR3 nucleotide sequence: TGCGCCAGCAGCTCAAGAGCGACAGGGGGAAACACCATATATTTT.